Below are 32 T cell receptor beta chains sequenced from a single sample in a study of blood T cell repertoires in COVID-19. Profiled with immunoSEQ multiplex PCR; TCRdb holds only in-frame clones, not every one. The data show under 100,000 clones, roughly four fifths seen once. The sequenced sample consisted of peripheral blood. Source of these receptors: a woman older than 75 with active or convalescent COVID-19.

This clone came up once. CDR3 DNA sequence: TGTGCCAGCAGCTTGGGGACTAGCGGATACTACAATGAGCAGTTCTTC. Translation gives CASSLGTSGYYNEQFF. V usage is TRBV5-4 and J usage is TRBJ2-1, with 10 nucleotides matching TRBD2. CDR3 length: 16 residues. The V gene end was trimmed by 0 bases and the J gene end by 3 bases; junction bases not matched to a gene: 3. Germline V gene sequence: CDR1 SGHNT, CDR2 YYREEE (reference sequence).

The V and J genes are TRBV7-9 and TRBJ1-1; 7 bases fit TRBD1. CDR1 is SEHNR and CDR2 is FQNEAQ in the germline V gene (reference sequence). This CDR3 has 13 amino acids. Trimming cost V 6 bases and J 10 bases; bases outside gene matches: 11. CDR3 protein: CASRNRGRTRAFF. In nucleotides, the CDR3 is TGTGCCAGCAGGAACAGGGGCCGAACACGAGCTTTCTTT.

The V and J genes are TRBV25-1 and TRBJ1-2; 11 bases fit TRBD1. This CDR3 comprises 13 residues. Germline CDR1 MGHDK, CDR2 SYGVNS. V was pared by 8 bases and J by 8 bases, with 7 bases of the junction left unmatched. DNA for the CDR3: TGTGCCAGCGGCGGACAGGGGGCATCCGGCTACACCTTC. Its translation is CASGGQGASGYTF.

The V and J genes are TRBV2 and TRBJ2-3; 14 nucleotides align to TRBD2. The V gene end was trimmed by 6 bases and the J gene end by 3 bases; junction bases not matched to a gene: 17. This CDR3 spans 20 amino acids. Germline-derived CDR1 and CDR2 are SNHLY and FYNNEI. The CDR3 DNA reads as TGTGCCAGCAGACCCCTTCCGACTAGCGGGGGGGCTAGGGGGACAGATACGCAGTATTTT. The encoded protein is CASRPLPTSGGARGTDTQYF.

The chain couples TRBV20-1 to TRBJ1-1; D may be TRBD1 (6 bases). CDR1 is DFQATT, CDR2 SNEGSKA, per germline (reference sequence). Trimming took off 4 bases at V and 13 bases at J, with 16 bases between the two ends. The length of the CDR3 is 11 residues. CDR3 in DNA: TGCAGTGCTACCACGGGACAAAGGGGTTTCTTT. Protein: CSATTGQRGFF.

This sequence joins TRBV2 and TRBJ2-7, with TRBD2 matching over 11 bases. The germline V gene encodes CDR1 SNHLY and CDR2 FYNNEI. The CDR3 extends over 22 amino acids. With 2 bases clipped from V and 0 bases from J, the junction kept 21 bases outside the gene matches. CDR3 coding DNA: TGTGCCAGCAGTGAACGATTTGTCGGTAGCGGGGGGGCCCTTACAAGCTCCTACGAGCAGTACTTC. Protein: CASSERFVGSGGALTSSYEQYF.

This sequence joins TRBV5-1 and TRBJ2-1; 7 bases map to TRBD2. V dropped 0 bases and J dropped 4; count of bases not matched to a gene: 4. This CDR3 spans 15 amino acids. The germline CDR1 and CDR2 sequences are SGHRS and YFSETQ. The CDR3 reads CASSLDGGGYNEQFF. The DNA of the CDR3 is TGCGCCAGCAGCTTGGATGGCGGGGGATACAATGAGCAGTTCTTC.

The gene calls are TRBV11-2 and TRBJ2-2; TRBD1 matches at 7 bases. The CDR3 runs to 16 residues. With 1 base clipped from V and 3 bases from J, the junction kept 5 bases outside the gene matches. Germline CDR1 reads SGHAT; CDR2 reads FQNNGV. The CDR3 DNA follows: TGTGCCAGCAGCTTAGTAAGGGGGCTTGACACCGGGGAGCTGTTTTTT. Amino acids: CASSLVRGLDTGELFF.

The chain combines TRBV6-1 with TRBJ2-7; 7 nucleotides match TRBD1. J gave up 5 bases and V 5 bases, and 9 bases lay outside the gene matches. From germline, CDR1 is MNHNS and CDR2 SASEGT. The CDR3 runs 14 residues. The CDR3 region is CASSQTQGIDEQYF. Written as DNA, the CDR3 is TGTGCCAGCAGTCAAACACAGGGGATCGACGAGCAGTACTTC.

The chain combines TRBV19 with TRBJ2-5; 7 positions agree with TRBD1. The CDR3 loop spans 16 amino acids. V shed 7 bases and J 3 bases; nucleotides not matched to a gene: 14. The germline V gene has CDR1 LNHDA and CDR2 SQIVND (reference sequence). CDR3: CASTLGSGTAKETQYF. CDR3 DNA sequence: TGTGCCAGTACCCTAGGGTCCGGGACAGCCAAAGAGACCCAGTACTTC.

V and J are TRBV10-3 and TRBJ2-7, with D possibly matching TRBD2 (5 bases). CDR3 length equals 13 residues. V dropped 6 bases and J dropped 0 bases, with 9 bases sitting between them. The V gene's germline CDR1 is ENHRY and CDR2 SYGVKD. In DNA form, the CDR3 reads TGTGCCATCAGAGCGGCGAGCTCCTACGAGCAGTACTTC. As protein: CAIRAASSYEQYF.

Only a few counts were recorded for this clone. Other nucleotide sequences in the sample specify the same CDR3. This chain links TRBV5-1 with TRBJ2-5; 8 nucleotides align to TRBD1. This CDR3 has 13 residues. The germline CDR1 and CDR2 sequences are SGHRS and YFSETQ. The V segment lost 4 bases and the J segment 1 base; nucleotides outside the gene matches: 0. CDR3 protein: CASSQGAQETQYF. The CDR3 DNA reads as TGCGCCAGCAGCCAGGGGGCCCAAGAGACCCAGTACTTC.

The chain links TRBV5-4 to TRBJ2-2; D is undetermined. Trimming removed 0 bases at V and 4 bases at J, with 10 bases between. This CDR3 spans 15 amino acids. Germline V CDR1 and CDR2: SGHNT, YYREEE (reference sequence). The CDR3 loop reads CASSLGQRGTGELFF. As DNA, the CDR3 is TGTGCCAGCAGCTTGGGGCAGCGTGGCACCGGGGAGCTGTTTTTT.

This clone has only one observation. The chain recombines TRBV9 with TRBJ1-3, with D perhaps matching TRBD1 (5 bases). The CDR3 is 14 residues long. The germline V and J ends were trimmed by 8 bases and 0 bases, with 12 bases remaining between them. Germline V CDR1 and CDR2: SGDLS, YYNGEE. The CDR3 DNA reads as TGTGCCAGTTGCCCCGGGGGCTCTGGAAACACCATATATTTT. It is translated as CASCPGGSGNTIYF.

This clone was seen a single time. V gene TRBV30 combines with J gene TRBJ2-3; the match to TRBD2 covers 7 bases. V dropped 0 bases and J dropped 5; count of bases not matched to a gene: 8. Germline V gene lookup returns CDR1 GTSNPN and CDR2 SVGIG (reference sequence). The CDR3 is 15 amino acids. The CDR3 reads CAWSVPGGNQDTQYF. As DNA, the CDR3 is TGTGCCTGGAGTGTTCCCGGGGGGAATCAAGATACGCAGTATTTT.

The chain employs TRBV29-1 and TRBJ1-5; maybe TRBD1 (5 bases). Germline V gene lookup returns CDR1 SQVTM and CDR2 ANQGSEA. The CDR3 is made up of 13 amino acids. The V end lost 4 bases, the J end lost 4 bases, and 11 bases lay between the germline ends. The CDR3 region has the DNA TGCAGCGTTGCCGGGGGGGTTAATCAGCCCCAGCATTTT. Its protein is CSVAGGVNQPQHF.

This clone came up once. The chain uses TRBV6-5 and TRBJ1-4; the D gene is possibly TRBD1 (6 bases). The CDR3 extends over 14 amino acids. V lost 6 bases to trimming and J lost 8 bases, with 16 bases between them. Germline V gives CDR1 MNHEY, CDR2 SVGAGI. CDR3 protein: CASSDGGGREKLFF. The CDR3 DNA reads TGTGCCAGCAGCGATGGTGGGGGCCGGGAAAAACTGTTTTTT.

The rearrangement uses TRBV19 and TRBJ1-5; D is unresolved. The CDR3 runs to 16 residues. Trimming took 5 bases from V and 5 from J, leaving 19 bases between them. The germline CDR1 and CDR2 sequences are LNHDA and SQIVND (reference sequence). The CDR3 DNA is TGTGCCAGTAGTCCCCCGAACATTCCGGGTCATCAGCCCCAGCATTTT. As protein: CASSPPNIPGHQPQHF.

The J gene is TRBJ2-7, the V gene TRBV5-5; TRBD1 is a possible D gene (5 bases). Germline loops: CDR1 SGHKS, CDR2 YYEKEE (reference sequence). This CDR3 spans 14 amino acids. V gave up 7 bases and J gave up 2 bases, with 16 bases separating them. The CDR3 sequence is CASGAYRHPYEQYF. The CDR3 bases are TGTGCCAGCGGGGCCTACAGGCACCCCTACGAGCAGTACTTC.

The V and J genes are TRBV7-8 and TRBJ1-3, with D possibly matching TRBD1 (6 bases). Germline CDR1 SGHVS, CDR2 FQNEAQ. Trimming removed 1 base from V and 4 bases from J, with 14 bases in between. The CDR3 loop spans 16 amino acids. CDR3: CASSLGGRGAGNTIYF. The CDR3 coding sequence is TGTGCCAGCAGCTTAGGCGGCAGGGGAGCCGGAAACACCATATATTTT.

The chain has TRBV6-5 and TRBJ2-1; tentative D call: TRBD1 (6 bases). Per the germline V gene, CDR1 is MNHEY and CDR2 is SVGAGI. Trimming stripped 7 bases from V and 2 bases from J, with 15 bases between. This CDR3 is 15 amino acids long. The CDR3 sequence: CASTKRGNTYNEQFF. Here the CDR3 DNA reads TGTGCCAGCACCAAAAGGGGGAATACCTACAATGAGCAGTTCTTC.

This chain connects TRBV5-5 to TRBJ2-2, with D possibly being TRBD2 (6 bases). The CDR3 spans 15 residues. Trimming stripped 0 bases from V and 5 bases from J, with 11 bases between. From germline, CDR1 is SGHKS and CDR2 YYEKEE (reference sequence). CDR3 loop: CASSLALLATGELFF. The DNA for the CDR3 is TGTGCCAGCAGCTTGGCCCTTCTAGCGACCGGGGAGCTGTTTTTT. Full variable domain (outside the CDR3, taken from reference TRBV5-5 and TRBJ2-2): DAGVTQSPTHLIKTRGQQVTLRCSPISGHKSVSWYQQVLGQGPQFIFQYYEKEERGRGNFPDRFSARQFPNYSSELNVNALLLGDSALYLCASSLALLATGELFFGEGSRLTVL.

This clone occurred many times. This chain joins TRBV4-1 and TRBJ2-1, with TRBD2 identical over 14 bases. Per the germline V gene, CDR1 is MGHRA and CDR2 is YSYEKL. CDR3 size: 17 residues. J was trimmed by 2 bases and V by 4 bases; bases with no gene match: 4. CDR3 sequence: CASSREGLAGAYNEQFF. Written as DNA, the CDR3 is TGCGCCAGCAGCCGGGAGGGACTAGCGGGGGCCTACAATGAGCAGTTCTTC.

V is TRBV29-1 and J is TRBJ1-2, with a tentative D call TRBD1 (5 bases). This CDR3 contains 13 residues. The V gene's germline CDR1 is SQVTM and CDR2 ANQGSEA. V was shortened by 6 bases and J by 2 bases, with 13 bases between the two germline ends. The CDR3 loop reads CSVLQQENYGYTF. CDR3 in DNA: TGCAGCGTACTTCAACAGGAGAACTATGGCTACACCTTC.

The chain uses TRBV9 and TRBJ1-1; tentative D call: TRBD1 (6 bases). There are 15 residues in the CDR3. Trimming pared 4 bases from V and 4 bases from J, leaving 17 bases between. Germline V gene lookup returns CDR1 SGDLS and CDR2 YYNGEE. CDR3 sequence reads: CASSPSRGMATEAFF. The CDR3 nucleotides read TGTGCCAGCAGCCCCAGCAGGGGTATGGCCACTGAAGCTTTCTTT.

The chain employs TRBV15 and TRBJ2-1; 14 bases agree with TRBD2. The CDR3 is 16 residues long. Germline CDR1 reads LNHNV; CDR2 reads YYDKDF (reference sequence). The V gene end was trimmed by 5 bases and the J gene end by 8 bases; junction bases not matched to a gene: 8. CDR3 DNA: TGTGCCACCAGCCTCTTGACTAGCGGGGGGGTATATGAGCAGTTCTTC. Encoded protein: CATSLLTSGGVYEQFF.

The V call is TRBV28, the J call TRBJ1-5; D might be TRBD1 (6 bases). Germline V CDR1 and CDR2: MDHEN, SYDVKM. The CDR3 has 13 amino acids. Trimming left V 4 bases short and J 3 bases short, with 7 bases between. This CDR3 reads CASSWGLNQPQHF. The CDR3 DNA reads TGTGCCAGCAGTTGGGGGCTCAATCAGCCCCAGCATTTT.

In its sample, this clone was seen a few times. The chain is built from TRBV2 and TRBJ2-3, with TRBD1 as a possible D gene (6 bases). The CDR3 spans 15 residues. Between the trimmed V and J ends, which lost 7 bases and 1 base, there was a span of 15 bases. Looked up from germline, CDR1 is SNHLY and CDR2 is FYNNEI. CDR3 in amino acids: CASTFRDIRTDTQYF. CDR3 nucleotides: TGTGCCAGCACCTTCCGGGACATCCGCACAGATACGCAGTATTTT.

This clone was seen once. J is TRBJ1-5 and V is TRBV30; 7 nucleotides agree with TRBD1. The CDR3 covers 20 residues. V shed 2 bases, J shed 0 bases, and the junction held 19 bases outside the gene matches. Germline V gene data show CDR1 as GTSNPN and CDR2 as SVGIG (reference sequence). CDR3 loop: CAWSSDQGDLLPDSNQPQHF. The CDR3 bases are TGTGCCTGGAGTTCAGATCAGGGGGACCTGCTACCCGATAGCAATCAGCCCCAGCATTTT.

The rearrangement joins TRBV2 to TRBJ2-7, with D maybe TRBD1 (8 bases). The CDR3 is 15 amino acids. V was shortened by 4 bases and J by 7 bases, with 20 bases between the two germline ends. The germline CDR1 and CDR2 sequences are SNHLY and FYNNEI. The CDR3 loop reads CASSALQGGTGEQYF. The CDR3 DNA reads as TGTGCCAGCAGTGCGTTACAGGGGGGGACGGGAGAGCAGTACTTC. The full variable domain, completed using reference TRBV2 and TRBJ2-7, is EPEVTQTPSHQVTQMGQEVILRCVPISNHLYFYWYRQILGQKVEFLVSFYNNEISEKSEIFDDQFSVERPDGSNFTLKIRSTKLEDSAMYFCASSALQGGTGEQYFGPGTRLTVT.

This clone was counted once. V and J are TRBV11-2 and TRBJ2-5, with 15 bases matching TRBD2. The germline V gene encodes CDR1 SGHAT and CDR2 FQNNGV. V was clipped by 1 base and J by 0 bases; unmatched bases: 3. CDR3 length: 18 amino acids. The chain's CDR3 is CASSLGGLAGGYQETQYF. The DNA of the CDR3 is TGTGCCAGCAGCTTAGGGGGACTAGCGGGGGGCTACCAAGAGACCCAGTACTTC.

The V gene is TRBV7-9, the J gene TRBJ1-1, with TRBD1 matching over 7 bases. The length of the CDR3 is 12 residues. V shed 5 bases, J shed 7 bases, and the junction held 4 bases outside the gene matches. Per the germline V gene, CDR1 is SEHNR and CDR2 is FQNEAQ (reference sequence). CDR3 residues: CASSRTGDEAFF. The CDR3 DNA is TGTGCCAGCAGCCGAACAGGGGATGAAGCTTTCTTT.